The 12 T cell receptor beta chains reported below all come from one sample, sequenced in a study of cytomegalovirus exposure and HLA in healthy donors. PCR was performed using 60 Vbeta and 13 Jbeta primers. Sequencing used immunoSEQ multiplex PCR; TCRdb keeps in-frame clones, though not all of them. The sample has 150,000 to 200,000 clones; roughly 80% are singletons. The source material was PBMCs. All receptors come from a female donor in good health and CMV-seronegative.

The chain combines TRBV6-1 with TRBJ2-7, with TRBD1 identical over 8 bases. Germline CDR1 and CDR2: MNHNS and SASEGT. Trimming cost V 7 bases and J 5 bases; bases outside gene matches: 10. The CDR3 totals 14 residues. The CDR3 DNA is TGTGCCAGCATGTCGGCAGGGGGCTTCGACGAGCAGTACTTC. This codes for CASMSAGGFDEQYF.

The chain links TRBV29-1 to TRBJ2-7; TRBD1 is a possible D gene (5 bases). The CDR3 length is 13 residues. The V gene's germline CDR1 is SQVTM and CDR2 ANQGSEA. V shed 1 base and J shed 3 bases, with 10 bases lying between them. The CDR3 coding sequence is TGCAGCGTTGAAGGGGGCAGGAACTACGAGCAGTACTTC. Translation: CSVEGGRNYEQYF.

The J gene is TRBJ2-2, the V gene TRBV6-6, with 7 positions matching TRBD2. The V and J ends lost 5 bases and 1 base, in that order; junction bases with no gene match: 7. The CDR3 is 16 residues long. The germline V gene has CDR1 MNHNY and CDR2 SVGAGI (reference sequence). The CDR3 is CASSPGRTRNTGELFF. The CDR3 coding sequence is TGTGCCAGCAGTCCAGGCCGGACTAGGAACACCGGGGAGCTGTTTTTT.

The chain couples TRBV7-2 to TRBJ2-7, with 8 bases fitting TRBD2. V lost 2 bases and J lost 2; bases outside the gene matches: 5. The CDR3 extends over 15 amino acids. In germline, CDR1 is SGHTA, CDR2 FQGNSA. The CDR3 coding sequence is TGTGCCAGCAGCTTATCCACTAGCGGTCCCTACGAGCAGTACTTC. Amino acids: CASSLSTSGPYEQYF. Using reference TRBV7-2 and TRBJ2-7 for the parts outside the CDR3, the full variable domain is GAGVSQSPSNKVTEKGKDVELRCDPISGHTALYWYRQSLGQGLEFLIYFQGNSAPDKSGLPSDRFSAERTGGSVSTLTIQRTQQEDSAVYLCASSLSTSGPYEQYFGPGTRLTVT.

The CDR3 protein is CASSLGTSTGQFF. The CDR3 coding sequence is TGCGCCAGCAGCTTGGGGACTAGCACGGGGCAGTTCTTC. The chain is built from TRBV5-1 and TRBJ2-1; 8 bases align to TRBD2. The germline V gene encodes CDR1 SGHRS and CDR2 YFSETQ. The CDR3 covers 13 residues. J was trimmed by 12 bases and V by 0 bases; bases with no gene match: 5. The full variable domain, with the rest looked up from reference TRBV5-1 and TRBJ2-1, is KAGVTQTPRYLIKTRGQQVTLSCSPISGHRSVSWYQQTPGQGLQFLFEYFSETQRNKGNFPGRFSGRQFSNSRSEMNVSTLELGDSALYLCASSLGTSTGQFFGPGTRLTVL.

V is TRBV5-1 and J is TRBJ1-5; 10 bases fit TRBD1. The CDR3 length is 15 residues. Germline values: CDR1 SGHRS, CDR2 YFSETQ. V lost 4 bases and J lost 4; bases outside the gene matches: 5. The CDR3 DNA is TGCGCCAGCAGCAGGACAGGGGGAGGGAATCAGCCCCAGCATTTT. This translates into CASSRTGGGNQPQHF.

The chain is built from TRBV9 and TRBJ2-5; TRBD1 agrees at 9 bases. Trimming took 1 base from V and 5 from J; bases not matched to a gene: 6. The CDR3 loop spans 15 amino acids. CDR1 and CDR2 (germline): SGDLS, YYNGEE. The CDR3 region has the DNA TGTGCCAGCAGCGTATCCGACAGGGGGAGGGAGACCCAGTACTTC. It translates to CASSVSDRGRETQYF.

This chain joins TRBV12-5 and TRBJ1-1; 7 bases are shared with TRBD1. The J segment lost 0 bases and the V segment lost 6 bases, leaving 10 bases of the junction unmatched. The CDR3 runs 16 residues. CDR1 is LGHNT and CDR2 is FRNRAP in the germline V gene. DNA for the CDR3: TGTGCTAGTGGACCCGGAAGCCAGGGGGTGAACACTGAAGCTTTCTTT. This sequence encodes CASGPGSQGVNTEAFF.

This sequence joins TRBV2 and TRBJ1-2, with 9 nucleotides matching TRBD1. Looked up from germline, CDR1 is SNHLY and CDR2 is FYNNEI. This CDR3 is 15 amino acids long. V trimming: 6 bases; J trimming: 8 bases; junction bases outside the gene matches: 13. CDR3 sequence reads: CASRKPGQGARGYTF. CDR3 bases: TGTGCCAGCAGGAAACCGGGACAGGGAGCGAGGGGCTACACCTTC.

Here the CDR3 DNA reads TGTGCCAGCAGCCTCACAGGAGACCCATTAAACCTCCACTTT. Translating gives CASSLTGDPLNLHF. The V gene is TRBV5-4, the J gene TRBJ1-6; a possible D gene is TRBD1 (5 bases). The CDR3 loop spans 14 amino acids. V was cut by 4 bases and J by 15 bases, with 20 bases left in between. CDR1 and CDR2 from the germline V gene are SGHNT and YYREEE (reference sequence).

This clone was observed a few times. The chain carries TRBV6-1 and TRBJ2-7; 11 bases are a match to TRBD1. Germline V CDR1 and CDR2: MNHNS, SASEGT. The J segment lost 5 bases and the V segment lost 6 bases, leaving 3 bases of the junction unmatched. The CDR3 contains 13 residues. DNA of the CDR3: TGTGCCAGCAGGGGACAGGGGGGGAACGAGCAGTACTTC. Protein sequence: CASRGQGGNEQYF.

The chain has TRBV29-1 and TRBJ2-6; D is unresolved. Deletions cut 6 bases from V and 0 bases from J, with 6 bases between. The CDR3 contains 13 residues. Looked up from germline, CDR1 is SQVTM and CDR2 is ANQGSEA. CDR3 region: CSVRVSGANVLTF. DNA for the CDR3: TGCAGCGTACGGGTCTCTGGGGCCAACGTCCTGACTTTC.